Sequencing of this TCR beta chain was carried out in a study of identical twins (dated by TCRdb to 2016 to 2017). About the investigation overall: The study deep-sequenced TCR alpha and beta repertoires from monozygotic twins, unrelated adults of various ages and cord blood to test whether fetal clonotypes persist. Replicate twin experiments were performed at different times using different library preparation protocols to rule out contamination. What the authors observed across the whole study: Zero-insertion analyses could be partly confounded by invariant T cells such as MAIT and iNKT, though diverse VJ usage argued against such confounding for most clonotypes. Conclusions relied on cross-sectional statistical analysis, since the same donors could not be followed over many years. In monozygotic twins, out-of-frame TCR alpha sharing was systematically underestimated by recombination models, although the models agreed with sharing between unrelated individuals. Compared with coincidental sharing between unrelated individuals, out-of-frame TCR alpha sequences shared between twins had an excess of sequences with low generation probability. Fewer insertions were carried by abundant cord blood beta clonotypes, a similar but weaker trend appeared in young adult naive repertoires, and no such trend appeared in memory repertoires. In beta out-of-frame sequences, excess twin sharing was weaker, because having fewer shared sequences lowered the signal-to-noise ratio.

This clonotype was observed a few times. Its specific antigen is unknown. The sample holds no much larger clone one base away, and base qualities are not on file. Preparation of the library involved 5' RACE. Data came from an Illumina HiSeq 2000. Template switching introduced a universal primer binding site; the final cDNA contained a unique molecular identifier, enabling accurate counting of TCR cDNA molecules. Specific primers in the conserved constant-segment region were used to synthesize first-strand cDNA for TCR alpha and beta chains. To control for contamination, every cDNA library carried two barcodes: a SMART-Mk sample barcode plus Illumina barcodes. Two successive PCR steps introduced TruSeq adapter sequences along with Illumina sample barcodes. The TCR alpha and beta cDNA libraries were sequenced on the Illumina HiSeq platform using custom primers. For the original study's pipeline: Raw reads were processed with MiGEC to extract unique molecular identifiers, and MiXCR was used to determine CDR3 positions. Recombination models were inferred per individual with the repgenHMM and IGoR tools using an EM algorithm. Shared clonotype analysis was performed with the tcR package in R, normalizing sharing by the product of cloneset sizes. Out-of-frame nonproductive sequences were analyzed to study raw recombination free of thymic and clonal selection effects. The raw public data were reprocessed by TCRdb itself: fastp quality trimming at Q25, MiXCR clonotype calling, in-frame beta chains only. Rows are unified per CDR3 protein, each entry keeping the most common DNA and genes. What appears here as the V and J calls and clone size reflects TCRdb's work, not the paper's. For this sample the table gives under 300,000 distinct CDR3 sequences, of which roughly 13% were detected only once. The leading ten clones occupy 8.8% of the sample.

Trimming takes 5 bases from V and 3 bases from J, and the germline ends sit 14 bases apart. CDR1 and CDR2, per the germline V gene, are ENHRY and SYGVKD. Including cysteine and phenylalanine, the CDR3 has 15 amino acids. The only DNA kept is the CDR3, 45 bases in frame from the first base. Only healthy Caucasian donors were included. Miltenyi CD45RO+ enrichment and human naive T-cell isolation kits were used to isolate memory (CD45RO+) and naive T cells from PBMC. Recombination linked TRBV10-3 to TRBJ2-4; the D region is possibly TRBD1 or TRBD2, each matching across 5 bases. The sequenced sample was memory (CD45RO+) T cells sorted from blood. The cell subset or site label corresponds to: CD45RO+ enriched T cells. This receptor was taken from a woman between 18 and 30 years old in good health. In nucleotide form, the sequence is TGTGCCATCAGTTCCGGGACGGGGCTCAAAAACATTCAGTACTTC. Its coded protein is CAISSGTGLKNIQYF.